Described below is a single T cell receptor (beta chain) sequence and its context. The CDR3 covers 16 residues. Trimming removed 0 bases at V and 4 bases at J, with 13 bases between. In germline, CDR1 is SGDLS, CDR2 YYNGEE. This specimen belongs to a study of blood T cell repertoires in COVID-19. The protocol was immunoSEQ multiplex PCR, while the TCRdb copy is restricted to in-frame clones and leaves out a portion. The repertoire holds a few hundred thousand clones, with 80% to 85% as singletons. This receptor was identified in a woman between 50 and 59 years old who had recovered from COVID-19. The specimen sequenced was PBMCs or T cells enriched from blood (not recorded which). The chain carries TRBV9 and TRBJ2-2; maybe TRBD2 (6 bases). This chain's CDR3 is CASSVGGLPFTGELFF. The CDR3 DNA reads as TGTGCCAGCAGCGTAGGGGGACTTCCCTTCACCGGGGAGCTGTTTTTT.